This T cell receptor beta chain was identified in a study of cytomegalovirus exposure and HLA in healthy donors (dated by TCRdb to the late 2010s). Context from the whole study: An earlier analysis of roughly 630 of the donors reported approximately 300 Gb of sequence data and 100 million to 130 million unique TCR beta sequences from some 180 million T cells. An early release that covered several hundred HLA-typed donors contained approximately 300 gigabases of sequencing data and approximately 85 million unique TCR sequences. Of the approximately 400 genotyped donors, 65% to 90% fell in the genetic ancestry cluster associated with self-reported Caucasian donors. The study aimed to test whether cataloging public T cell receptors could reveal signatures of past pathogen exposure. The T cell repertoires of 666 subjects were profiled by immunosequencing and related to cytomegalovirus serostatus. A separate validation cohort of roughly 110 different subjects was used in addition to the roughly 720-subject first cohort. High-throughput TCR immunosequencing, statistical association of individual TCRs with disease status, and machine learning were combined to predict cytomegalovirus infection status. To study patterns of TCR occurrence, a later analysis re-analyzed previously published TCR beta repertoires from 666 donors and added high-resolution HLA genotyping. The later analysis used no new phenotypic data to find candidate immune exposures, relying instead on TCR beta sequences and their occurrence across donors. In an earlier analysis of 587 of the donors, high-throughput TCR beta sequencing was used to judge whether each TCR beta V gene segment behaved as functional or pseudogenic. Donor age, sex, ethnicity and CMV serostatus were collected together with the repertoire data. Genome-wide SNP genotypes for about 60% of the 666 donors were used in a later genetic analysis, which treated that subset as a discovery cohort. Every repertoire in the discovery cohort had been generated on one and the same sequencing platform. HLA typing included class I and class II loci at four-digit resolution. Typing coverage varied by locus: 629-630 donors for A, B, C, DRB1 and DQB1; 500 to 550 for DQA1; more than 600 for DPA1; approximately 450 for DPB1. Roughly five DR-DQ haplotypes were treated as single units for association and clustering because of strong linkage in the cohort. Among about 400 genotyped donors of the cohort, an average of about 220,000 unique TCR beta nucleotide sequences was sequenced per donor, of which roughly 17% were non-productive.

Library preparation employed the immunoSEQ multiplex PCR assay. For the multiplex PCR, a mixture combining 60 forward primers for TCR Vbeta segments and 13 reverse primers for TCR Jbeta segments was used. Amplification of the CDR3 region of rearranged TCR beta genes was performed with a multiplex PCR assay on genomic DNA. The amplified TCR beta libraries were sequenced on the Illumina HiSeq System as 87-base-pair reads. The study's own analysis went as follows. A later analysis counted approximately 74 million unique TCR beta chains across the 650 to 800 repertoires, and around 12 million of these chains were shared by at least two donors. Raw reads were error-corrected and collapsed into unique sequences by a nearest-neighbor algorithm in which closely related sequences were merged to remove PCR and sequencing errors. Alignment of CDR3 sequences to IMGT reference sequences was used to assign V, D and J gene segments. For a sequence to be retained, a match of at least six nucleotides to both a V gene segment and a J gene segment was required. Rearrangements were called productive when the CDR3 lacked stop codons and stayed in frame with V and J; all others were non-productive. CDR3 was defined by IMGT convention, running from the second conserved V-encoded cysteine to the conserved J-encoded phenylalanine. In an earlier analysis of 500 to 650 of the donors, sequences lacking an unambiguous match to a single V gene segment were excluded. In an earlier analysis of 450 to 700 of the donors, V segments were called functional above 56.7% productive rearrangements and were called segregating when the between-donor standard deviation exceeded 5%. To diagnose cytomegalovirus status from the catalog of TCR beta chain sequences, a statistical classification framework was built. A later analysis assigned V and J genes by comparing TCR nucleotide sequences with IMGT/GENE-DB human TR gene sequences. A later analysis assigned CDR3 sequences and most-parsimonious VDJ recombination scenarios with the TCRdist pipeline. A later analysis defined each TCR beta chain by its CDR3 amino acid sequence plus V-gene family, and excluded reads lacking a unique V-gene family. As a way to deal with suspected cross-contamination and a sequencing artifact, a later analysis dropped 450 to 600 nucleotide sequences that were highly shared and had low generation probability. A later analysis calculated a clonal expansion index for each public chain from normalized within-repertoire ranks of inferred template counts. In a later analysis, generation probabilities were computed using a VDJ recombination model fitted to out-of-frame rearrangements, and the results were checked against IGoR. In a later analysis, TCR-TCR, TCR-HLA and TCR-CMV co-occurrence was scored with hypergeometric tests, and a repertoire-size bias correction was applied to TCR pairs. False discovery rates were estimated in a later analysis by permuting HLA or CMV assignments 20 times. In a later analysis, co-occurring TCRs were grouped using DBSCAN, and TCRdist sequence similarity was added for clustering within HLA-allele-positive subsets. Co-occurrence clustering excluded repertoires with fewer than 30,000 or more than 120,000 public chains, plus five with anomalous nucleotide sharing. Here the immuneACCESS table is served through TCRdb, limited to in-frame sequences with V and J called. Missing clones are a known gap in these copies; in checked studies unresolved V genes cover under half, and the rest lacks a known reason. V and J calls and clone size are as listed in that table; D and trimming were resolved from the DNA. For this sample the table gives around 62,000 clones, of which over 70% were detected only once. The biggest ten clones account for roughly 7.7% of the sample.

Taken from cysteine to phenylalanine, the CDR3 has 12 residues. Here the CDR3 DNA is all that survives: 36 bases in frame from base 1. CDR1 and CDR2, looked up from the germline V gene, are WSHSY and SAAADI. The junction carries 11 bases between V and J, which are trimmed by 3 bases and 14 bases respectively. Regarding this clone: What this receptor recognizes is not known. No much larger clone exists at a distance of one base, and base qualities are not known.

In total, more than 500 healthy bone marrow donors made up the cohort. At the time of sampling, every cohort member was nominally healthy, though immune exposures that went unrecorded were likely present. The donor was CMV seropositive and belonged to the group of about 290 seropositive cohort members. A peripheral blood sample was provided by each donor, and peripheral blood mononuclear cells were used for TCR beta sequencing. The Qiagen DNeasy Blood Extraction Kit was used to extract genomic DNA from the blood cell samples. Results the study describes overall, beyond this receptor: In a later analysis, several top co-occurrence clusters were reported to appear linked to parvovirus B19, influenza, CMV and Epstein-Barr virus. Linkage disequilibrium might explain the correlated functional status among segregating V segments, but an unknown experimental factor could not be ruled out. When HLA alleles, especially DR and DQ, strongly co-occurred, attributing TCR associations to individual alleles was difficult. The presence/absence analyses assumed that sequencing depth was roughly uniform across donors, and that assumption may not be true. In the study, approximately 160 TCR beta chains were listed as associated with cytomegalovirus. Compared with equally common non-associated chains, HLA-associated TCR beta chains in a later analysis were more clonally expanded and had lower generation probabilities. Because HLA typing was missing for some donors at each locus, association tests included only the typed subset. In vitro tests confirmed that three of the cytomegalovirus-associated TCR beta chains recognize cytomegalovirus antigens. About 17 rarely observed V segments, including chromosome 9 orphons, were excluded from the earlier analysis of almost 600 of the donors because counts were too low. Compared with the roughly 720-donor mean, donors in an Asian-associated ancestry cluster had fewer N-insertions in productive TCRs, according to a later genetic analysis. The classifier was reported to diagnose cytomegalovirus status with high specificity and sensitivity in both the original cohort and the validation cohort. In a later analysis, TCR association rates were found to vary across HLA loci, with the most associated TCRs seen for DRB1 alleles and the fewest for HLA-C alleles. Because the 87-base-pair reads could not distinguish some IMGT-functional V segments, including TRBV6-2 and TRBV6-3, those segments were excluded. While some public TCRs were present in many individuals, most TCR sequences turned up only very rarely across donors. It was suggested by the authors that the approach could potentially be generalized to other disease states and immunological phenotypes. At a false discovery rate of 0.05, a later analysis linked some 18,000 TCR beta sequences to specific HLA alleles. In an earlier analysis of some 500 of the donors, most TCR beta V segments appeared in productive rearrangements about 90% or about 30% of the time, broadly matching IMGT annotations. In a later genetic analysis, a missense DCLRE1C variant was associated with V-gene and J-gene trimming of TCR beta chains, and the association was replicated in an independent cohort. A further reported finding was that TCR beta sequences accurately predicted the HLA-A and HLA-B alleles for most subjects in the first cohort. A group of highly shared sequence variants was considered likely to be a technical artifact of the sequencing pipeline. The only immune exposure information available for the cohort was CMV serostatus. Most CMV-associated TCR beta chains appeared to be HLA-restricted in a later analysis, and the HLA associations seemed to be driven largely by CMV exposure. Only TCR beta chains were sequenced in this cohort, and the absence of alpha or paired-chain data limited detectable features.

Sequenced material: PBMCs. This chain is built from TRBV10-2 and TRBJ1-6; a weak D assignment points to TRBD1 (5 bases agree). The TCR sequence derives from a man between 60 and 75 years old in good health and CMV-seropositive. The sequenced DNA is TGCGCCAGCAGTGAATGGGGCCCCACCCTCCACTTT. Its product reads: CASSEWGPTLHF.